This TCR beta chain is from a study of T cell repertoires in cytomegalovirus infection. Study-level information: The public TCR beta signatures pointed to both CMV infection and matching HLA type.

V was trimmed by 6 bases and J by 1 base, leaving 15 bases between them. Germline V lookup: CDR1 MDHEN, CDR2 SYDVKM. The CDR3 is 15 amino acids. This clonotype was detected only a few times. MiXCR, applied by TCRdb to the reads, yields one record per CDR3 protein. This table holds approximately 290,000 distinct CDR3 sequences, under 30% found once. The rearrangement links TRBV28 to TRBJ1-1, with D possibly TRBD1 on 6 matching bases. Sequencing input: PBMCs. This clonotype was obtained from a human donor in good health (CMV status not recorded). Some clones in this sample may be carry-over from other donors' samples. CDR3 DNA: TGTGCCAGCAGCCTCCCGTTGGGGGCGAACACTGAAGCTTTCTTT. Translating it yields CASSLPLGANTEAFF.